Shown below are 5 T cell receptor beta chains from a single sample sequenced in a study of regulatory T cells in long-lasting Graves disease. Library construction for TCR beta used iRepertoire HTBI primers and Arm-PCR of CDR3 regions. TCRdb used MiXCR to reprocess the multiplex PCR reads, holding one entry per CDR3 protein. The data hold roughly 500,000 distinct CDR3 sequences, with roughly 13% observed a single time. Time point meaning: newly diagnosed GD, antithyroid drugs for less than 3 months. PBMC RNA served as the TCR library source. Another study also made use of these data, one on T cells in Graves' hyperthyroidism and ophthalmopathy.

The material was peripheral blood mononuclear cells (PBMCs), obtained at new diagnosis, from a patient treated with antithyroid drugs. The receptors shown here come from a man aged 25 to 40 with Graves disease.

CDR3: CSADGDYTF. In DNA form, the CDR3 reads TGCAGCGCCGATGGTGACTACACCTTC. The chain couples TRBV29-1 to TRBJ1-2; D unclear. The germline CDR1 and CDR2 sequences are SQVTM and ANQGSEA. Trimming cost V 7 bases and J 10 bases, with 10 bases left between them. The CDR3 contains 9 residues. The full variable domain, rest sourced from reference TRBV29-1 and TRBJ1-2, is SAVISQKPSRDICQRGTSLTIQCQVDSQVTMMFWYRQQPGQSLTLIATANQGSEATYESGFVIDKFPISRPNLTFSTLTVSNMSPEDSSIYLCSADGDYTFGSGTRLTVV.

With regard to this clonotype: Given a much more abundant clone one base away, this may be a read error. The chain combines TRBV11-3 with TRBJ2-2; 12 bases are shared with TRBD1. J was trimmed by 6 bases and V by 6 bases; bases with no gene match: 11. The CDR3 totals 17 residues. Germline V gene data show CDR1 as SGHNT and CDR2 as YENEEA. In DNA, the CDR3 is TGTGCCAGCAGACCACCGGGACAGGGGGCTGGAGCCGGGGAGCTGTTTTTT. Encoded protein: CASRPPGQGAGAGELFF.

This clonotype has only a few counts. This chain links TRBV10-3 with TRBJ1-6, with unresolved D. Germline V lookup: CDR1 ENHRY, CDR2 SYGVKD. The CDR3 runs to 13 residues. Trimming pared 6 bases from V and 9 bases from J, leaving 12 bases between. The CDR3 coding sequence is TGTGCCATCAGACCCGGGCCAAGTTCACCCCTCCACTTT. Translating gives CAIRPGPSSPLHF.

Turning to this clonotype: The junction differs from germline at one of its ends, possibly a read error. The chain carries TRBV29-1 and TRBJ2-2; possibly TRBD2 for D (6 bases). Germline CDR1 SQVTM, CDR2 ANQGSEA. The CDR3 length is 16 residues. CDR3 DNA: TGCGGCGTTGAGGAAATAGCGGAAGAAGGGACCGGGGAGCTGTTTTTT. Amino acid sequence: CGVEEIAEEGTGELFF.

This clonotype occurred many times. This chain connects TRBV7-9 to TRBJ1-5, with 10 bases aligning to TRBD1. This CDR3 spans 13 amino acids. Germline V gives CDR1 SEHNR, CDR2 FQNEAQ (reference sequence). With 8 bases clipped from V and 2 bases from J, the junction kept 0 bases outside the gene matches. The CDR3: CASGTGGNQPQHF. CDR3 nucleotides: TGTGCCAGCGGGACAGGGGGCAATCAGCCCCAGCATTTT. Full variable domain (missing parts from reference TRBV7-9 and TRBJ1-5): DTGVSQNPRHKITKRGQNVTFRCDPISEHNRLYWYRQTLGQGPEFLTYFQNEAQLEKSRLLSDRFSAERPKGSFSTLEIQRTEQGDSAMYLCASGTGGNQPQHFGDGTRLSIL.